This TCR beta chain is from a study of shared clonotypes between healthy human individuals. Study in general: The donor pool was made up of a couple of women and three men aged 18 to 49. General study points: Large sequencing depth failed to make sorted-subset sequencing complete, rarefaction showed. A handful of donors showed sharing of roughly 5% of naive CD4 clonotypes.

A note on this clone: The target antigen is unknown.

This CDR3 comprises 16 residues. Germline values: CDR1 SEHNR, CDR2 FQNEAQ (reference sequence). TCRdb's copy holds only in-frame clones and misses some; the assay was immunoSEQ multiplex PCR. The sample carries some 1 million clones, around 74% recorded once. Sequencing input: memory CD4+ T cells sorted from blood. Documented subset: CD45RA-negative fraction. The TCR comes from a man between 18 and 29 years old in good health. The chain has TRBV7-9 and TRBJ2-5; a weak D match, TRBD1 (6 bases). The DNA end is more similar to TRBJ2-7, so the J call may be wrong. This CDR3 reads CASSQPRGRSSYEQYF. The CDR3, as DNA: TGTGCCAGCAGCCAACCCAGGGGTAGGAGCTCCTACGAGCAGTACTTC.